The entry below describes one TCR beta chain. The table came from immunoSEQ multiplex PCR; TCRdb's copy has only in-frame clones and leaves some out. Among roughly 180,000 clones, more than 65% were seen once, and the ten largest hold 8.1%. From germline, CDR1 is SEHNR and CDR2 FQNEAQ (reference sequence). Trimming removed 5 bases at V and 2 bases at J, with 10 bases between. The CDR3 covers 14 residues. The Seattle site enrolled patients during active infection and followed them longitudinally. This entry comes from a study of blood T cell repertoires in COVID-19. This sequence joins TRBV7-9 and TRBJ1-5, with no clear D. This receptor was taken from a woman aged 60-75 years with COVID-19, enrolled during active disease. The sample taken for sequencing was peripheral blood. The CDR3 loop reads CASSESTRNQPQHF. The CDR3 DNA sequence: TGTGCCAGCAGCGAGAGTACGCGCAATCAGCCCCAGCATTTT.